This TCR beta chain comes out of a study of cytotoxic CD8 clonotypes in ibrutinib-treated CLL. Study-level background: After median around 70 months, approximately 14 stayed in remission, around twelve progressed; responses about 25 partial, 2 complete. Response sampling came at median approximately a year of treatment, ranging about 6 to 36 months. The samples contained hundreds of thousands of productive templates on average. They also contained an average of about 91,000 productive rearrangements. Study outcomes and limitations: Clonality, elevated at ibrutinib response, dropped back toward baseline at progression.

The assay was immunoSEQ multiplex PCR, and TCRdb's table has in-frame clones only and misses some. The sample lists approximately 190,000 clones, 75% to 80% occurring once. Concerning this clone itself: Its antigen remains unidentified.

The germline gives CDR1 MNHEY, CDR2 SMNVEV (reference sequence). J gave up 6 bases and V 6 bases, and 6 bases lay outside the gene matches. There are 14 residues in the CDR3. The rearrangement joins TRBV27 to TRBJ2-2; 8 nucleotides match TRBD1. Sequenced material: PBMCs, taken after 12 months of ibrutinib treatment. This clonotype originated in a human donor with chronic lymphocytic leukemia. The chain's CDR3 is CASRQGAWAGELFF. CDR3 DNA: TGTGCCAGCAGGCAGGGGGCTTGGGCCGGGGAGCTGTTTTTT.